This T cell receptor beta chain originates from a study of blood T cell repertoires in COVID-19 (dated by TCRdb to 2019 to 2021). For context, the study as a whole: The collaborator samples originated in the United States, Italy and Spain and spanned the acute and convalescent phases of COVID-19. The prospective study material was composed of cDNA or gDNA derived from T cells, B-cell-depleted T cells, or PBMCs. Subjects who had been exposed to COVID-19, were actively infected with it, or had recovered from it provided the deeply sampled blood TCRbeta repertoires that made up the dataset. The repertoires were made available in a free public database intended to serve as a resource for research on the immune response to SARS-CoV-2. Samples came from the ongoing ImmuneRACE study (first 160 participants) plus 1,254 subjects from 6 global collaborators. A de-identified subject ID, COVID-19 status, age in years and sex were almost always included in the sample metadata. Where HLA class I and class II types were available, the types were taken from metadata supplied by the sample provider, not from assay-based typing.

At one collaborating source in Seattle, patients were enrolled during active infection and were followed longitudinally through the course of disease. Each collaborating institution followed its own protocols to collect whole blood in K2EDTA tubes. For TCRbeta analysis, collaborator samples were shipped as frozen whole blood, as isolated PBMCs, or as DNA extracted from either sample type. Between the V and J ends, shortened by 6 bases and 4 bases respectively, the junction contains 13 bases. CDR1 and CDR2, per the germline V gene, are MNHEY and SVGAGI. The CDR3 measures 14 amino acids from cysteine to phenylalanine. CDR3 DNA only is kept here, 42 bases in frame from base 1. The immunoSEQ Assay, a bias-controlled multiplex PCR, was used to amplify TCRbeta CDR3 regions from genomic DNA. The original pipeline was this. The number of nucleated cells in each sample was estimated from the amplification of reference gene primers within the assay. To quantify the absolute abundance of each unique TCRbeta CDR3 rearrangement, sequence reads were collapsed and filtered. For each sample, productive Simpson clonality was calculated as the square root of Simpson's diversity index over productive rearrangements. TCRdb provides this immuneACCESS table in a form limited to in-frame rearrangements. Some clones are lacking; in checked studies, under half of them reflect an unresolved V gene, and why the rest are absent is not known. V and J calls and clone size are as listed in that table; D and trimming were resolved from the DNA. Recorded for this sample are tens of thousands of clones; around 90% of them occurred a single time. Around 4.5% of the sample is in the top ten clones.

Broad study findings and their caveats: How much clinical and demographic metadata was included differed by source and by participant, and the metadata was provided uncurated.

With respect to this clone: Its antigen specificity is not known. Base qualities were left out, and no much larger clone turns up one base away.

Recombination linked TRBV6-5 to TRBJ1-3; there is no confident call for the D gene. The TCR sequence derives from a man in his fifties or sixties with COVID-19, enrolled during active disease. Material: peripheral blood. The DNA is as follows: TGTGCCAGCAGCCGGGGAAACGGGGGAAACACCATATATTTT. Its translation reads: CASSRGNGGNTIYF.